This T cell receptor beta chain stems from a study of OX40 agonist ivuxolimab in advanced cancers. The CDR3 is 13 amino acids. Germline V gene lookup returns CDR1 MDHEN and CDR2 SYDVKM. V lost 5 bases and J 8 bases, leaving 13 bases between the germline ends. The data were produced by immunoSEQ multiplex PCR, yet TCRdb's version contains in-frame clones alone and is incomplete. The sample records tens of thousands of clones, 88% being singletons. This clone occurred once. The TCR originated in an adult with an advanced solid tumor such as melanoma, head and neck, liver or kidney cancer. This rearrangement joins TRBV28 to TRBJ2-1, with no clear D. The sequences come from CD4+ or CD8+ T cells sorted from blood, collected in a trial of the OX40 agonist ivuxolimab. The CDR3 DNA is TGTGCCAGCAGTCCCCTCGGGTTCGATGAGCAGTTCTTC. It translates to CASSPLGFDEQFF.